This TCR beta chain was obtained from a study of T cell responses to AZD1222 COVID-19 vaccine. The study, taken as a whole, reports: Repertoires were obtained only post-peak T cell response. Only a handful of people who got AZD1222 tested seropositive at baseline.

Sequencing was performed with immunoSEQ multiplex PCR; in TCRdb, only in-frame clones are kept and a portion is missing. This sample has roughly 100,000 clones, with more than 70% found just once. Germline V gene data show CDR1 as SQVTM and CDR2 as ANQGSEA. The CDR3 runs to 16 residues. The V and J ends lost 7 bases and 5 bases, in that order; junction bases with no gene match: 15. In regard to this clone: Its antigen is still unknown.

The V and J genes are TRBV29-1 and TRBJ2-5; 11 positions match TRBD1. The source material was peripheral blood, sampled 28 days after the second AZD1222 dose. The receptor was derived from an adult who received the AZD1222 COVID-19 vaccine. The CDR3 here is CSARIRDRGWWETQYF. CDR3 coding DNA: TGCAGCGCCCGTATAAGGGACAGGGGGTGGTGGGAGACCCAGTACTTC.